Listed here are 9 T cell receptor beta chains from one sample, sequenced in a study of cytomegalovirus exposure and HLA in healthy donors. PCR involved 60 Vbeta and 13 Jbeta primers. TCRdb keeps only in-frame clones here, not all; method: immunoSEQ multiplex PCR. In the table there are about 200,000 clones, around 90% of which are singletons. The material sequenced was PBMCs. The receptor set was obtained from a boy aged 2 to 10 in good health and CMV-seronegative.

This clone has just a few counts. The V call is TRBV5-6, the J call TRBJ2-7, with 12 bases lining up with TRBD2. Per the germline V gene, CDR1 is SGHDT and CDR2 is YYEEEE. Trimming cost V 4 bases and J 3 bases; bases outside gene matches: 2. The CDR3 covers 14 residues. The CDR3 DNA sequence: TGTGCCAGCAGCCAGACTAGCGGGAGCTACGAGCAGTACTTC. This codes for CASSQTSGSYEQYF.

The genes are TRBV19 and TRBJ1-1; D gene uncertain. Trimming took off 3 bases at V and 0 bases at J, with 8 bases between the two ends. Per germline, CDR1 LNHDA and CDR2 SQIVND (reference sequence). This CDR3 is 14 amino acids long. In DNA form, the CDR3 reads TGTGCCAGTAGTATCTGGAGCGTGAACACTGAAGCTTTCTTT. Translated: CASSIWSVNTEAFF.

The chain joins TRBV18 to TRBJ1-1; 7 bases line up with TRBD1. CDR3 length equals 13 residues. Germline V gene sequence: CDR1 KGHSH, CDR2 LQKENI. Trimming at V came to 5 bases and at J to 7 bases, leaving 7 bases not matched to a gene. The CDR3 loop is CASSADRTSEAFF. In DNA form, the CDR3 reads TGTGCCAGCTCAGCGGACAGGACCAGTGAAGCTTTCTTT.

This clone showed up just a few times. This chain connects TRBV5-1 to TRBJ2-6, with D perhaps TRBD2 (5 bases). V lost 2 bases and J lost 4, with 10 bases in between. Germline V CDR1 and CDR2: SGHRS, YFSETQ. The CDR3 has 15 amino acids. The CDR3, as DNA: TGCGCCAGCAGCTTCGGGGAATCCGGGGCCAACGTCCTGACTTTC. Residues: CASSFGESGANVLTF.

The chain carries TRBV6-1 and TRBJ2-7, with D unresolved. Trimming cost V 6 bases and J 1 base, with 10 bases left between them. CDR3 length: 13 amino acids. Germline loops: CDR1 MNHNS, CDR2 SASEGT. CDR3 sequence: CASRSGPSYEQYF. In DNA form, the CDR3 reads TGTGCCAGCAGATCAGGCCCTTCCTACGAGCAGTACTTC.

The CDR3 DNA sequence: TGTGCCAGCAGCCAGGCTAACACCGGGGAGCTGTTTTTT. Protein sequence: CASSQANTGELFF. The chain links TRBV9 to TRBJ2-2; no clear D. The CDR3 loop spans 13 amino acids. V lost 4 bases and J 2 bases, leaving 6 bases between the germline ends. Germline CDR1 SGDLS, CDR2 YYNGEE. The complete variable domain, with remaining parts taken from reference TRBV9 and TRBJ2-2, reads DSGVTQTPKHLITATGQRVTLRCSPRSGDLSVYWYQQSLDQGLQFLIQYYNGEERAKGNILERFSAQQFPDLHSELNLSSLELGDSALYFCASSQANTGELFFGEGSRLTVL.

This sequence joins TRBV7-9 and TRBJ1-4; no definite D call. The germline V gene encodes CDR1 SEHNR and CDR2 FQNEAQ (reference sequence). The CDR3 length is 16 residues. Trimming removed 5 bases at V and 6 bases at J, with 19 bases between. This chain's CDR3 is CASSPRATNVYEKLFF. As DNA, the CDR3 is TGTGCCAGCAGCCCGAGAGCCACGAACGTCTATGAAAAACTGTTTTTT.

The chain uses TRBV29-1 and TRBJ2-5; 7 bases are a match to TRBD1. The junction had 4 bases not matched to a gene; V was cut back by 6 bases and J by 0 bases. The CDR3 totals 13 residues. Looked up from germline, CDR1 is SQVTM and CDR2 is ANQGSEA. CDR3 in amino acids: CSVSDRYQETQYF. CDR3 in DNA: TGCAGCGTCTCGGACAGGTACCAAGAGACCCAGTACTTC. The whole variable domain, filled in from reference TRBV29-1 and TRBJ2-5, reads SAVISQKPSRDICQRGTSLTIQCQVDSQVTMMFWYRQQPGQSLTLIATANQGSEATYESGFVIDKFPISRPNLTFSTLTVSNMSPEDSSIYLCSVSDRYQETQYFGPGTRLLVL.

This clone has a handful of counts. This rearrangement joins TRBV28 to TRBJ1-5, with 8 bases identical to TRBD1. Germline trimming cut 6 bases from V and 6 bases from J; bases unmatched to any gene: 7. CDR3 length equals 14 residues. Germline CDR1 MDHEN, CDR2 SYDVKM. The CDR3, as DNA: TGTGCCAGCAGCCCCGACAGGGGCAGTCAGCCCCAGCATTTT. It yields the protein CASSPDRGSQPQHF.